This TCR beta chain was identified during a study of naive and memory T cell subsets. Regarding the study as a whole: Gini index rose across naive, CM, EM and EMRA in CD4 and CD8.

V was trimmed by 3 bases and J by 2 bases, leaving 5 bases between them. The germline gives CDR1 SGHTA, CDR2 FQGTGA. CDR3 length equals 13 residues. Cells stained for CD3, CD4, CD8, CD45RA and CD27 were sorted into four subsets. The beta constant-region primer was an equimolar mix of two oligonucleotides covering TRBC1 and TRBC2. The ligated cDNA underwent four PCR rounds using SP2 and nested alpha and beta constant-region primers. The cDNA 3' end received a ligated single-stranded oligonucleotide carrying the SP2 primer and a 12-nucleotide UMI. TCRdb re-analysed the UMI-ligation and nested PCR reads in MiXCR, keeping a single row per CDR3 protein. The sample has about 120,000 distinct CDR3 sequences, about 36% seen once. Worth noting for this clonotype: Its antigen is unidentified.

The sample comprised central memory CD4+ T cells from blood. The J gene is TRBJ2-1, the V gene TRBV7-3; D remains ambiguous. This receptor was obtained from a human donor in good health. CDR3 sequence: CASSFRAYNEQFF. CDR3 coding DNA: TGTGCCAGCAGCTTCCGGGCCTACAATGAGCAGTTCTTC.